A single sample is the source of the 12 T cell receptor beta chains below, sequenced in a study of type 1 regulatory T cells. Study-level points and caveats: Tr1 cells had a more restricted TCR repertoire than non-Tr1 cells.

TCRdb recomputed calls from the reads with MiXCR, one row per CDR3 protein. The sample records approximately 77,000 distinct CDR3 sequences, less than 25% being singletons. No antigen has been assigned to these receptors. Sequencing was carried out using cultured type 1 regulatory T (Tr1) cells, either the whole culture or a sorted fraction (not recorded which). These receptor sequences come from a human donor in good health.

Ten or more counts support this clonotype. The chain combines TRBV18 with TRBJ2-1; D not resolved. The V gene's germline CDR1 is KGHSH and CDR2 LQKENI. Trimming took 4 bases from V and 2 from J, leaving 6 bases between them. The CDR3 covers 13 residues. The chain's CDR3 is CASSLSPYNEQFF. The DNA of the CDR3 is TGTGCCAGCTCACTATCTCCCTACAATGAGCAGTTCTTC.

The chain is built from TRBV20-1 and TRBJ2-5; TRBD2 agrees at 8 bases. Unmatched junction bases numbered 6, after V lost 6 bases and J lost 6 bases. The CDR3 covers 12 residues. From germline, CDR1 is DFQATT and CDR2 SNEGSKA (reference sequence). CDR3 region: CSALRLAKTQYF. DNA for the CDR3: TGCAGTGCGCTACGACTAGCGAAGACCCAGTACTTC.

V and J are TRBV5-1 and TRBJ2-3; 15 bases are a match to TRBD2. The V and J ends lost 3 bases and 6 bases, in that order; junction bases with no gene match: 2. From germline, CDR1 is SGHRS and CDR2 YFSETQ. The CDR3 covers 15 residues. The CDR3 region has the DNA TGCGCCAGCAGCTACGGACTAGCGGGAGGGGATACGCAGTATTTT. It encodes CASSYGLAGGDTQYF. The whole variable domain, filled in from reference TRBV5-1 and TRBJ2-3, reads KAGVTQTPRYLIKTRGQQVTLSCSPISGHRSVSWYQQTPGQGLQFLFEYFSETQRNKGNFPGRFSGRQFSNSRSEMNVSTLELGDSALYLCASSYGLAGGDTQYFGPGTRLTVL.

This clonotype occurred a few times. V and J are TRBV18 and TRBJ1-1; D is uncertain. V was clipped by 5 bases and J by 8 bases, with 9 bases between them. The germline V gene has CDR1 KGHSH and CDR2 LQKENI. The CDR3 runs 11 residues. In DNA, the CDR3 is TGTGCCAGCTCAGAATTAACAGAAGCTTTCTTT. It is translated as CASSELTEAFF.

This clonotype was observed a handful of times. The chain combines TRBV7-2 with TRBJ2-1, with 8 bases aligning to TRBD1. V lost 1 base to trimming and J lost 2 bases; unmatched junction nucleotides: 1. CDR3 length: 15 amino acids. Germline assignment: CDR1 SGHTA and CDR2 FQGNSA. The CDR3 reads CASSLEQGAYNEQFF. DNA for the CDR3: TGTGCCAGCAGCTTAGAACAGGGGGCCTACAATGAGCAGTTCTTC.

This rearrangement joins TRBV20-1 to TRBJ2-3; D unclear. The CDR3 runs 13 residues. The germline gives CDR1 DFQATT, CDR2 SNEGSKA (reference sequence). V dropped 6 bases and J dropped 0 bases, with 10 bases sitting between them. The CDR3 loop is CSAQGSSTDTQYF. In DNA, the CDR3 is TGCAGTGCCCAAGGGTCTAGCACAGATACGCAGTATTTT.

This clonotype was seen only a few times. The rearrangement links TRBV20-1 to TRBJ2-1, with 12 bases aligning to TRBD2. The CDR3 totals 16 residues. Germline loops: CDR1 DFQATT, CDR2 SNEGSKA (reference sequence). J gave up 5 bases and V 3 bases, and 8 bases lay outside the gene matches. The CDR3 sequence: CSARFPRTSGNNEQFF. The CDR3 region has the DNA TGCAGTGCTAGGTTCCCCAGGACTAGCGGGAACAATGAGCAGTTCTTC.

This chain joins TRBV11-2 and TRBJ2-3, with 7 positions matching TRBD2. V shed 6 bases, J shed 3 bases, and the junction held 6 bases outside the gene matches. The CDR3 is made up of 14 amino acids. Germline CDR1 reads SGHAT; CDR2 reads FQNNGV. CDR3 protein: CASRPSGLTDTQYF. In DNA form, the CDR3 reads TGTGCCAGCAGGCCTAGCGGCCTGACAGATACGCAGTATTTT.

This clonotype was detected a few times. The CDR3 here is CASSATARTSQKLFF. For the CDR3, the DNA is TGTGCCAGCAGTGCCACAGCCCGCACCTCCCAAAAACTGTTTTTT. The gene calls are TRBV6-1 and TRBJ1-4; D remains ambiguous. CDR1 MNHNS and CDR2 SASEGT come from the germline V gene. The V end was cut by 4 bases, the J end by 9 bases, with 18 bases between. CDR3 length equals 15 residues.

The table lists this clonotype with a few counts. The V call is TRBV9, the J call TRBJ2-2; D gene uncertain. V was pared by 0 bases and J by 9 bases, with 9 bases between. Germline CDR1 SGDLS, CDR2 YYNGEE. The CDR3 sequence is 13 residues long. DNA for the CDR3: TGTGCCAGCAGCGTAGAATGGGAAAGGGAGCTGTTTTTT. Translating gives CASSVEWERELFF.

This clonotype has more than one count but fewer than ten. The chain combines TRBV28 with TRBJ2-5, with TRBD2 as a possible D gene (6 bases). CDR1 and CDR2 (germline): MDHEN, SYDVKM. V was shortened by 6 bases and J by 4 bases, with 12 bases between the two germline ends. This CDR3 has 13 amino acids. CDR3 nucleotides: TGTGCCAGCAGCCTCGGAGGGGCAGAGACCCAGTACTTC. This encodes CASSLGGAETQYF.

The chain is built from TRBV4-3 and TRBJ2-7; 8 bases are a match to TRBD2. The germline V gene has CDR1 LGHNA and CDR2 YSLEER. V shed 1 base, J shed 3 bases, and the junction held 5 bases outside the gene matches. The CDR3 covers 15 residues. CDR3 loop: CASSQVTSARYEQYF. CDR3 DNA sequence: TGCGCCAGCAGCCAAGTGACTAGCGCCCGCTACGAGCAGTACTTC.